These 30 T cell receptor beta chains were sequenced from one sample in a study of T-cell memory formation after mild COVID-19. Each CDR3 protein gets one entry after TCRdb re-called the 5' RACE reads with MiXCR. The data contain under 650,000 distinct CDR3 sequences, around 17% of them singletons. The sequenced sample consisted of PBMCs or a T cell subset sorted from them (not recorded which). The receptors were sampled from an adult woman who had mild COVID-19 (a few samples of this study predate the infection). Cell type and time point are not known.

This clonotype has more than one count but fewer than ten. The CDR3 DNA sequence: TGTGCCAGCAGTTTAAGACAGGGCGGTGGGGATGAGCAGTTCTTC. Translating gives CASSLRQGGGDEQFF. The J gene is TRBJ2-1, the V gene TRBV12-3 or TRBV12-4; 7 positions agree with TRBD1. V lost 2 bases, J lost 8 bases, and 9 bases stayed unmatched. This CDR3 has 15 residues.

The rearrangement links TRBV7-9 to TRBJ2-3; 9 bases agree with TRBD1. Losses at the gene ends were 5 bases for V and 2 bases for J; bases not matched to a gene: 17. This CDR3 contains 19 residues. Germline CDR1 is SEHNR and CDR2 is FQNEAQ (reference sequence). The CDR3 DNA is TGTGCCAGCAGCCATCAATACCCCCGGGACAGGGCCTCCACAGATACGCAGTATTTT. Translation: CASSHQYPRDRASTDTQYF.

This clonotype has a single count. This chain uses TRBV7-9 with TRBJ1-2; no clear D. The V and J ends lost 10 bases and 5 bases respectively, with 20 bases between them. Germline lookup yields CDR1 SEHNR and CDR2 FQNEAQ (reference sequence). This CDR3 region has 14 residues. CDR3 DNA: TGTGCCATCCCAAGGGATCCCCGCTGGTATGGCTACACCTTC. Residues: CAIPRDPRWYGYTF. Based on the CDR3 plus reference TRBV7-9 and TRBJ1-2, the full variable domain is DTGVSQNPRHKITKRGQNVTFRCDPISEHNRLYWYRQTLGQGPEFLTYFQNEAQLEKSRLLSDRFSAERPKGSFSTLEIQRTEQGDSAMYLCAIPRDPRWYGYTFGSGTRLTVV.

The CDR3 DNA sequence: TGTGCCAGCAGCTATCAGAACTATGGCTACACCTTC. Translated: CASSYQNYGYTF. This chain uses TRBV7-9 with TRBJ1-2; D remains ambiguous. Germline V gene lookup returns CDR1 SEHNR and CDR2 FQNEAQ (reference sequence). The CDR3 loop spans 12 amino acids. The germline V and J ends were trimmed by 4 bases and 2 bases, with 5 bases remaining between them.

The genes are TRBV7-3 and TRBJ1-3; D is ambiguous. Per germline, CDR1 SGHTA and CDR2 FQGTGA. V lost 6 bases to trimming and J lost 3 bases, with 9 bases between them. CDR3 length: 13 amino acids. In nucleotides, the CDR3 is TGTGCCAGCAGTTCGGAGCTTGGAAACACCATATATTTT. Its translation is CASSSELGNTIYF.

V is TRBV11-3 and J is TRBJ2-3, with 7 bases matching TRBD1. There are 12 residues in the CDR3. J lost 11 bases, V lost 6 bases, and 8 bases had no gene match. CDR1 is SGHNT, CDR2 YENEEA, per germline. The chain's CDR3 is CASSPGQFLQYF. CDR3 in DNA: TGTGCCAGCAGTCCGGGACAGTTCTTGCAGTATTTT.

This clonotype was seen only a few times. The chain carries TRBV20-1 and TRBJ1-2; 9 nucleotides line up with TRBD1. Germline V CDR1 and CDR2: DFQATT, SNEGSKA (reference sequence). V lost 5 bases to trimming and J lost 5 bases; unmatched junction nucleotides: 9. The CDR3 sequence is 14 residues long. CDR3 sequence (DNA): TGCAGTGCTGGAACAGGGGGCGCGGGGTATGGCTACACCTTC. Translating gives CSAGTGGAGYGYTF.

CDR3 residues: CASSSGLGGPNEQFF. The CDR3 nucleotides are TGCGCCAGCAGCTCGGGCCTAGGGGGTCCAAATGAGCAGTTCTTC. This sequence joins TRBV5-1 and TRBJ2-1, with D possibly being TRBD1 (6 bases). Per germline, CDR1 SGHRS and CDR2 YFSETQ. V gave up 3 bases and J gave up 7 bases, with 17 bases separating them. CDR3 length: 15 amino acids. Together with reference TRBV5-1 and TRBJ2-1, the CDR3 gives the full variable domain: KAGVTQTPRYLIKTRGQQVTLSCSPISGHRSVSWYQQTPGQGLQFLFEYFSETQRNKGNFPGRFSGRQFSNSRSEMNVSTLELGDSALYLCASSSGLGGPNEQFFGPGTRLTVL.

This clonotype has only a few counts. The rearrangement links TRBV5-1 to TRBJ2-7, with a possible D match to TRBD1 (6 bases). V lost 6 bases and J lost 3, with 13 bases in between. Germline V gives CDR1 SGHRS, CDR2 YFSETQ. CDR3 length equals 13 residues. As DNA, the CDR3 is TGCGCCAGCAACCGGGACAATTTCTACGAGCAGTACTTC. Its protein product is CASNRDNFYEQYF.

The V and J genes are TRBV5-6 and TRBJ1-2, with D maybe TRBD1 (6 bases). The CDR3 is 16 amino acids. V lost 3 bases and J lost 4, with 19 bases in between. The germline CDR1 and CDR2 sequences are SGHDT and YYEEEE. The CDR3 loop is CASSWVGDTSVYGYTF. CDR3 DNA: TGTGCCAGCAGCTGGGTGGGGGACACCAGTGTCTATGGCTACACCTTC.

The chain has TRBV6-5 and TRBJ1-4; D gene ambiguous. Germline-derived CDR1 and CDR2 are MNHEY and SVGAGI. V was cut by 1 base and J by 7 bases, with 16 bases left in between. The CDR3 covers 16 residues. CDR3 amino acids: CASSYFPASNREKLFF. For the CDR3, the DNA is TGTGCCAGCAGTTACTTCCCAGCTAGCAACCGTGAAAAACTGTTTTTT.

This clonotype was observed a handful of times. The V call is TRBV10-3, the J call TRBJ2-7; unclear D gene. Germline CDR1 reads ENHRY; CDR2 reads SYGVKD. V lost 0 bases and J 0 bases, leaving 6 bases between the germline ends. The CDR3 is 14 residues long. CDR3 loop: CAISESTRSYEQYF. As DNA, the CDR3 is TGTGCCATCAGTGAGTCGACTCGCTCCTACGAGCAGTACTTC.

This clonotype was recorded many times. This chain connects TRBV7-9 to TRBJ2-5; D is undetermined. With 5 bases removed from V and 8 bases from J, the gap between germline ends came to 6 bases. This CDR3 is built from 10 residues. The germline V gene encodes CDR1 SEHNR and CDR2 FQNEAQ (reference sequence). CDR3 bases: TGTGCCAGCAGCCCAGATACCCAGTACTTC. Amino acids: CASSPDTQYF. The full variable domain, its missing parts supplied by reference TRBV7-9 and TRBJ2-5, is DTGVSQNPRHKITKRGQNVTFRCDPISEHNRLYWYRQTLGQGPEFLTYFQNEAQLEKSRLLSDRFSAERPKGSFSTLEIQRTEQGDSAMYLCASSPDTQYFGPGTRLLVL.

The rearrangement links TRBV2 to TRBJ2-7; D is perhaps TRBD2 (6 bases). Trimming shortened V by 2 bases and J by 5 bases, and 13 bases separated the two germline ends. The germline CDR1 and CDR2 sequences are SNHLY and FYNNEI. The CDR3 length is 14 residues. CDR3 sequence (DNA): TGTGCCAGCAGTGAATGGGGAGGTGGCCACGAGCAGTACTTC. Translation: CASSEWGGGHEQYF.

The chain has TRBV12-3 or TRBV12-4 and TRBJ1-2; D remains ambiguous. The CDR3 extends over 15 amino acids. With 3 bases removed from V and 3 bases from J, the gap between germline ends came to 14 bases. In nucleotides, the CDR3 is TGTGCCAGCAGTTTCGCAGGTCCAATCGACTATGGCTACACCTTC. Protein: CASSFAGPIDYGYTF.

This clonotype was counted only a few times. The rearrangement joins TRBV19 to TRBJ2-3; TRBD1 matches 7 bases. The CDR3 is made up of 17 amino acids. The V segment lost 4 bases and the J segment 1 base; nucleotides outside the gene matches: 11. Germline V gene lookup returns CDR1 LNHDA and CDR2 SQIVND (reference sequence). The CDR3 region is CASSNPARGIGTDTQYF. The CDR3 DNA follows: TGTGCCAGTAGTAACCCCGCCAGGGGGATTGGCACAGATACGCAGTATTTT.

A few counts support this clonotype. The V call is TRBV7-6, the J call TRBJ2-5; D is unclear. Trimming took off 1 base at V and 0 bases at J, with 9 bases between the two ends. CDR3 length equals 15 residues. Germline V gives CDR1 SGHVS, CDR2 FNYEAQ. DNA of the CDR3: TGTGCCAGCAGCTTAGAGGTGATATACCAAGAGACCCAGTACTTC. Its protein is CASSLEVIYQETQYF. Full variable domain (rest looked up from reference TRBV7-6 and TRBJ2-5): GAGVSQSPRYKVTKRGQDVALRCDPISGHVSLYWYRQALGQGPEFLTYFNYEAQQDKSGLPNDRFSAERPEGSISTLTIQRTEQRDSAMYRCASSLEVIYQETQYFGPGTRLLVL.

The rearrangement uses TRBV20-1 and TRBJ1-1; D uncertain. This CDR3 has 15 amino acids. Trimming took off 0 bases at V and 5 bases at J, with 16 bases between the two ends. CDR1 is DFQATT and CDR2 is SNEGSKA in the germline V gene (reference sequence). The CDR3 loop reads CSARDATGMRTEAFF. In nucleotides, the CDR3 is TGCAGTGCTAGAGACGCCACGGGGATGAGGACTGAAGCTTTCTTT.

Ten or more counts support this clonotype. The rearrangement uses TRBV5-1 and TRBJ2-2; D unclear. Germline CDR1 reads SGHRS; CDR2 reads YFSETQ. The CDR3 has 15 amino acids. V lost 1 base and J 5 bases, leaving 12 bases between the germline ends. The CDR3 sequence: CASSLQGPITGELFF. The CDR3 DNA sequence: TGCGCCAGCAGCTTGCAAGGGCCTATAACCGGGGAGCTGTTTTTT.

This clonotype was observed once. The V call is TRBV19, the J call TRBJ1-1; TRBD1 agrees at 7 bases. The J segment lost 0 bases and the V segment lost 3 bases, leaving 16 bases of the junction unmatched. The germline V gene has CDR1 LNHDA and CDR2 SQIVND (reference sequence). This CDR3 is built from 19 residues. CDR3 DNA sequence: TGTGCCAGTAGTATCGATATCGATACAGGGGCGATACTGAACACTGAAGCTTTCTTT. Translating gives CASSIDIDTGAILNTEAFF.

In this sample, this clonotype turned up many times. The J gene is TRBJ2-3, the V gene TRBV27; the match to TRBD2 covers 12 bases. Germline V gives CDR1 MNHEY, CDR2 SMNVEV (reference sequence). V was pared by 2 bases and J by 1 base, with 1 base of the junction left unmatched. CDR3 length: 16 residues. CDR3 sequence: CASSLLAGGGTDTQYF. CDR3 DNA: TGTGCCAGCAGTTTACTAGCGGGGGGGGGCACAGATACGCAGTATTTT.

The chain carries TRBV6-1 and TRBJ2-3; TRBD2 agrees at 7 bases. The CDR3 has 17 residues. The germline V gene has CDR1 MNHNS and CDR2 SASEGT. V lost 5 bases, J lost 6 bases, and 17 bases stayed unmatched. The CDR3, as DNA: TGTGCCAGCAGTCCCGAGGGTCGCGGGGGAGGCGAGGATACGCAGTATTTT. This sequence encodes CASSPEGRGGGEDTQYF.

The chain employs TRBV4-1 and TRBJ2-5; 8 positions match TRBD2. The CDR3 has 15 residues. In germline, CDR1 is MGHRA, CDR2 YSYEKL. Unmatched junction bases numbered 4, after V lost 0 bases and J lost 4 bases. The CDR3 coding sequence is TGCGCCAGCAGCCAAGAAGGAGCGGGGGTAGAGACCCAGTACTTC. Protein: CASSQEGAGVETQYF.

The rearrangement links TRBV20-1 to TRBJ2-3; TRBD2 matches at 8 bases. With 7 bases clipped from V and 5 bases from J, the junction kept 8 bases outside the gene matches. The CDR3 sequence is 13 residues long. Per germline, CDR1 DFQATT and CDR2 SNEGSKA (reference sequence). Here the CDR3 reads CSVGGRNGDTQYF. The CDR3 DNA reads as TGCAGTGTGGGCGGGAGGAATGGAGATACGCAGTATTTT.

The gene calls are TRBV6-5 and TRBJ2-7; TRBD1 or TRBD2 may be the D gene (5 bases each). The CDR3 is 15 residues long. From germline, CDR1 is MNHEY and CDR2 SVGAGI. Trimming left V 0 bases short and J 3 bases short, with 12 bases between. The CDR3 DNA is TGTGCCAGCAGTTACTCGAGGGGACCTAACTACGAGCAGTACTTC. Protein sequence: CASSYSRGPNYEQYF.

The CDR3 DNA reads TGTGCCAGTAGTAAGGGAGTGAACACTGAAGCTTTCTTT. Amino acids: CASSKGVNTEAFF. The V and J genes are TRBV19 and TRBJ1-1; D unresolved. Germline V gene sequence: CDR1 LNHDA, CDR2 SQIVND (reference sequence). V was cut by 4 bases and J by 0 bases, with 6 bases left in between. This CDR3 is 13 amino acids long.

This clonotype came up a few times. V usage is TRBV4-1 and J usage is TRBJ2-7, with D perhaps matching TRBD2 (5 bases). V lost 0 bases to trimming and J lost 3 bases, with 21 bases between them. The CDR3 runs 18 residues. Germline-derived CDR1 and CDR2 are MGHRA and YSYEKL. As DNA, the CDR3 is TGCGCCAGCAGCCAAGACCCCGCCGGACTGTTGGGTAGCTACGAGCAGTACTTC. Translated, it gives CASSQDPAGLLGSYEQYF.

This clonotype has ten or more counts. The chain employs TRBV7-9 and TRBJ2-1; D remains unclear. In germline, CDR1 is SEHNR, CDR2 FQNEAQ (reference sequence). Trimming pared 8 bases from V and 5 bases from J, leaving 13 bases between. The CDR3 has 13 amino acids. The CDR3 DNA follows: TGTGCCAGCGGCCGAGACTGGGACAATGAGCAGTTCTTC. Protein sequence: CASGRDWDNEQFF.

This chain uses TRBV7-9 with TRBJ1-1, with D unresolved. V lost 0 bases and J 10 bases, leaving 6 bases between the germline ends. CDR1 is SEHNR, CDR2 FQNEAQ, per germline (reference sequence). The CDR3 is made up of 11 amino acids. CDR3 sequence reads: CASSLATTAFF. The CDR3 bases are TGTGCCAGCAGCTTAGCCACAACAGCTTTCTTT.

This clonotype was counted between two and nine times. CDR3 loop: CSVDRAGTGELFF. CDR3 DNA: TGCAGCGTGGACAGGGCGGGCACCGGGGAGCTGTTTTTT. The chain recombines TRBV29-1 with TRBJ2-2, with 8 bases lining up with TRBD1. The germline V gene encodes CDR1 SQVTM and CDR2 ANQGSEA. This CDR3 comprises 13 residues. Trimming took 6 bases from V and 4 from J; bases not matched to a gene: 4.